A single sample is the source of the 11 T cell receptor beta chains below, sequenced in a study of blood T cell repertoires in COVID-19 (dated by TCRdb to about 2020). The library came from the immunoSEQ multiplex PCR assay. TCRdb mirrors the immuneACCESS table, restricted to in-frame sequences. Some clones are absent from its copies; in checked studies, under half trace to an unresolved V gene, and the reason for the others is unknown. The sample contains fewer than 300,000 clones, roughly four fifths of them found a single time. The ten largest clones capture about 5% of the sample. What was sequenced was PBMCs or T cells enriched from blood (not recorded which). The receptor set was obtained from a middle-aged man who had been exposed to COVID-19.

The rearrangement uses TRBV5-1 and TRBJ2-4, with D possibly being TRBD1 (6 bases). Trimming pared 3 bases from V and 8 bases from J, leaving 24 bases between. The CDR3 is 17 residues long. Germline V CDR1 and CDR2: SGHRS, YFSETQ. This CDR3 reads CASSSEPTGSVRDIQYF. CDR3 DNA: TGCGCCAGCAGCTCCGAACCGACAGGTTCTGTAAGGGACATTCAGTACTTC.

The V and J genes are TRBV4-1 and TRBJ1-6; TRBD1 matches 10 bases. The CDR3 loop spans 16 amino acids. With 4 bases clipped from V and 7 bases from J, the junction kept 7 bases outside the gene matches. Germline loops: CDR1 MGHRA, CDR2 YSYEKL. The CDR3 nucleotides read TGCGCCAGCAGCCGAAATGAGGGACAGGGGAATTCACCCCTCCACTTT. Its translation: CASSRNEGQGNSPLHF.

J is TRBJ2-3 and V is TRBV4-2, with 9 nucleotides matching TRBD2. CDR3 length: 18 residues. The germline gives CDR1 LGHNA, CDR2 YNFKEQ. V lost 1 base, J lost 0 bases, and 8 bases stayed unmatched. The CDR3 DNA sequence: TGTGCCAGCAGCCAAGCGCTAGCGGGATCCACTAGCACAGATACGCAGTATTTT. It yields the protein CASSQALAGSTSTDTQYF.

J is TRBJ2-4 and V is TRBV4-1; D call uncertain. Germline V gives CDR1 MGHRA, CDR2 YSYEKL. The V and J ends lost 6 bases and 0 bases respectively, with 12 bases between them. The CDR3 consists of 15 residues. CDR3 in DNA: TGCGCCAGCAGTCTCCAGGCGCTAGCCAAAAACATTCAGTACTTC. It codes for CASSLQALAKNIQYF.

This chain links TRBV2 with TRBJ1-2; maybe TRBD1 (6 bases). The CDR3 spans 13 residues. V was cut by 6 bases and J by 6 bases, with 14 bases left in between. Germline loops: CDR1 SNHLY, CDR2 FYNNEI. The CDR3 coding sequence is TGTGCCAGCAGGGTTGAACAGGGCAATGGCTACACCTTC. Translating it yields CASRVEQGNGYTF.

The CDR3 region is CASSPTQGTTHYGYTF. CDR3 nucleotides: TGTGCCAGCAGTCCCACTCAGGGAACAACACACTATGGCTACACCTTC. The chain joins TRBV27 to TRBJ1-2; a weak D match, TRBD1 (5 bases). V dropped 5 bases and J dropped 3 bases, with 19 bases sitting between them. The CDR3 covers 16 residues. Germline values: CDR1 MNHEY, CDR2 SMNVEV (reference sequence).

V and J are TRBV3-1 (or the pseudogene TRBV3-2) and TRBJ1-6; D remains ambiguous. This CDR3 has 18 residues. Trimming took off 1 base at V and 5 bases at J, with 18 bases between the two ends. Germline V gene lookup returns CDR1 LGHDT and CDR2 YNNKEL (reference sequence). The CDR3 DNA reads as TGTGCCAGCAGCCAAGGCCGCCCGTCTACCCTCCATAATTCACCCCTCCACTTT. The encoded protein is CASSQGRPSTLHNSPLHF.

As DNA, the CDR3 is TGCAGCGTCACAGGCTTGGGGGCTTTCTTT. Protein sequence: CSVTGLGAFF. This chain joins TRBV29-1 and TRBJ1-1, with a tentative D call TRBD1 (5 bases). The germline gives CDR1 SQVTM, CDR2 ANQGSEA. Trimming pared 6 bases from V and 11 bases from J, leaving 13 bases between. This CDR3 comprises 10 residues.

The chain uses TRBV24-1 and TRBJ2-2; perhaps TRBD1 as D (6 bases). The CDR3 extends over 14 amino acids. Germline CDR1 and CDR2: KGHDR and SFDVKD. Trimming cost V 5 bases and J 5 bases, with 11 bases left between them. DNA for the CDR3: TGTGCCACCAGTGTGATGGGGGCGACCGGGGAGCTGTTTTTT. The encoded protein is CATSVMGATGELFF.

This chain joins TRBV7-9 and TRBJ1-2; D possibly corresponds to TRBD1 (6 bases). Per the germline V gene, CDR1 is SEHNR and CDR2 is FQNEAQ (reference sequence). With 1 base removed from V and 4 bases from J, the gap between germline ends came to 13 bases. CDR3 length: 15 amino acids. CDR3 in amino acids: CASSLVGANLYGYTF. The CDR3 region has the DNA TGTGCCAGCAGCTTAGTGGGGGCAAACCTCTATGGCTACACCTTC.

V usage is TRBV24-1 and J usage is TRBJ2-3; maybe TRBD2 (6 bases). Germline V gene sequence: CDR1 KGHDR, CDR2 SFDVKD. Deletions cut 3 bases from V and 1 base from J, with 10 bases between. This CDR3 spans 15 amino acids. The chain's CDR3 is CATSDQASGTDTQYF. The DNA of the CDR3 is TGTGCCACCAGTGATCAAGCTAGCGGCACAGATACGCAGTATTTT.